A selection of T cell receptor beta chains follows, all from one sample in a study of cytomegalovirus exposure and HLA in healthy donors. Clones were read by immunoSEQ multiplex PCR, and TCRdb kept only the in-frame ones, dropping some. This table lists about 77,000 clones. Sequencing was done on a sample of PBMCs. These receptors were collected from a man aged 45 to 65 in good health and CMV-seropositive. Both conserved end residues are part of each CDR3. A D gene is named only where the DNA matches it firmly.

cdr3_nt: TGTGCCATCAGTGACCCCCGGACAGGATTTTACGAGCAGTACTTC
cdr3_aa: CAISDPRTGFYEQYF
v_call: TRBV10-3
d_call: TRBD1
j_call: TRBJ2-7
cdr3_length: 15

cdr3_nt: TGTGCCTGGAGGCTGGGAGGGAAAAGTAAAGCTAACTATGGCTACACCTTC
cdr3_aa: CAWRLGGKSKANYGYTF
v_call: TRBV30
d_call: -
j_call: TRBJ1-2
cdr3_length: 17

cdr3_nt: TGTGCCAGCAGTGGTAAGCTAGCGGAACACAATGAGCAGTTCTTC
cdr3_aa: CASSGKLAEHNEQFF
v_call: TRBV9
d_call: TRBD2
j_call: TRBJ2-1
cdr3_length: 15

cdr3_nt: TGTGCCTGGAGTGGGGGGCTTCAAGAGACCCAGTACTTC
cdr3_aa: CAWSGGLQETQYF
v_call: TRBV30
d_call: -
j_call: TRBJ2-5
cdr3_length: 13

cdr3_nt: TGTGCCAGCAGCGGTGACAGGGCGGACACCGGGGAGCTGTTTTTT
cdr3_aa: CASSGDRADTGELFF
v_call: TRBV11-1
d_call: TRBD1
j_call: TRBJ2-2
cdr3_length: 15

cdr3_nt: TGTGCCAGCAGTCCGGGTAGGGGTGAGCAGTTCTTC
cdr3_aa: CASSPGRGEQFF
v_call: TRBV6-5
d_call: -
j_call: TRBJ2-1
cdr3_length: 12

cdr3_nt: TGTGCCTGGAGTGTACTAGGAGGTGGCTACACCTTC
cdr3_aa: CAWSVLGGGYTF
v_call: TRBV30
d_call: -
j_call: TRBJ1-2
cdr3_length: 12

cdr3_nt: TGTGCTAGTGGTTTGGTACTAAGGGACAGGGGGCCGGAGGGCAATCAGCCCCAGCATTTT
cdr3_aa: CASGLVLRDRGPEGNQPQHF
v_call: TRBV12-5
d_call: TRBD1
j_call: TRBJ1-5
cdr3_length: 20

cdr3_nt: TGCGCCAGCAGCCCCCGACAGGGCGGGACTGAAGCTTTCTTT
cdr3_aa: CASSPRQGGTEAFF
v_call: TRBV5-1
d_call: TRBD1
j_call: TRBJ1-1
cdr3_length: 14

cdr3_nt: TGTGCCAGCAGGGGAGGGGTCACAAATTCACCCCTCCACTTT
cdr3_aa: CASRGGVTNSPLHF
v_call: TRBV6-1
d_call: -
j_call: TRBJ1-6
cdr3_length: 14

cdr3_nt: TGTGCCAGCAGTTATAATTACGACTCAGGGGACACTGAAGCTTTCTTT
cdr3_aa: CASSYNYDSGDTEAFF
v_call: TRBV13
d_call: -
j_call: TRBJ1-1
cdr3_length: 16

cdr3_nt: TGTGCCAGCAGCTCCTCGGCGGGGGTGGCTGGAAACACCATATATTTT
cdr3_aa: CASSSSAGVAGNTIYF
v_call: TRBV9
d_call: -
j_call: TRBJ1-3
cdr3_length: 16

cdr3_nt: TGTGCCACCAGCAGAGAGACAGGGGGCGCGGGAGAGACCCAGTACTTC
cdr3_aa: CATSRETGGAGETQYF
v_call: TRBV15
d_call: TRBD1
j_call: TRBJ2-5
cdr3_length: 16

cdr3_nt: TGCGCCAGCAGCCAAGTAATAAGCGAAAAACTGTTTTTT
cdr3_aa: CASSQVISEKLFF
v_call: TRBV4-1
d_call: -
j_call: TRBJ1-4
cdr3_length: 13

cdr3_nt: TGTGCCAGCAGTTCCCCTACAGGTAGCAATCAGCCCCAGCATTTT
cdr3_aa: CASSSPTGSNQPQHF
v_call: TRBV28
d_call: -
j_call: TRBJ1-5
cdr3_length: 15

cdr3_nt: TGTGCCAGCAGTTTAGGAAGGGGAGGGACTGAAGCTTTCTTT
cdr3_aa: CASSLGRGGTEAFF
v_call: TRBV28
d_call: -
j_call: TRBJ1-1
cdr3_length: 14

cdr3_nt: TGCGCCAGCAGCCTGATTGGACGAGGGGGTTACAATGAGCAGTTCTTC
cdr3_aa: CASSLIGRGGYNEQFF
v_call: TRBV5-1
d_call: -
j_call: TRBJ2-1
cdr3_length: 16

cdr3_nt: TGTGCCAGCTCGGCCCGTGCCAGCGGGGGGCAAGATACGCAGTATTTT
cdr3_aa: CASSARASGGQDTQYF
v_call: TRBV18
d_call: TRBD2
j_call: TRBJ2-3
cdr3_length: 16

cdr3_nt: TGTGCCTGGAGTGTTGGAGGGCAAGGCACTGAAGCTTTCTTT
cdr3_aa: CAWSVGGQGTEAFF
v_call: TRBV30
d_call: -
j_call: TRBJ1-1
cdr3_length: 14

cdr3_nt: TGTGCCACCCAGACAGGGGCTAGGACTGAAGCTTTCTTT
cdr3_aa: CATQTGARTEAFF
v_call: TRBV27
d_call: TRBD1
j_call: TRBJ1-1
cdr3_length: 13

cdr3_nt: TGTGCCAGCAGTTTAGGTTTGGGCTCCGCCTACGAGCAGTACTTC
cdr3_aa: CASSLGLGSAYEQYF
v_call: TRBV27
d_call: -
j_call: TRBJ2-7
cdr3_length: 15

cdr3_nt: TGTGCCAGCAGTCCAAGACTAGGTGAGGACGAGCAGTACTTC
cdr3_aa: CASSPRLGEDEQYF
v_call: TRBV2
d_call: -
j_call: TRBJ2-7
cdr3_length: 14

cdr3_nt: TGCGCCAGCAGTCTTGGGACAGTCAACACTGAAGCTTTCTTT
cdr3_aa: CASSLGTVNTEAFF
v_call: TRBV5-1
d_call: TRBD1
j_call: TRBJ1-1
cdr3_length: 14

cdr3_nt: TGCGCCAGCAGCCAAGGGACAGCCTCTAATGAAAAACTGTTTTTT
cdr3_aa: CASSQGTASNEKLFF
v_call: TRBV4-1
d_call: -
j_call: TRBJ1-4
cdr3_length: 15

cdr3_nt: TGTGCCATCAGTGAAACAGGGAGCGGCTACACCTTC
cdr3_aa: CAISETGSGYTF
v_call: TRBV10-3
d_call: -
j_call: TRBJ1-2
cdr3_length: 12

cdr3_nt: TGTGCCAGCTCACCTATTTCCGGGACAGGGGCGAACACTGAAGCTTTCTTT
cdr3_aa: CASSPISGTGANTEAFF
v_call: TRBV18
d_call: TRBD1
j_call: TRBJ1-1
cdr3_length: 17

cdr3_nt: TGCGCCAGCAGTACAGGGGGCGAGGAGACCCAGTACTTC
cdr3_aa: CASSTGGEETQYF
v_call: TRBV10-2
d_call: TRBD1
j_call: TRBJ2-5
cdr3_length: 13

cdr3_nt: TGTGCCAGCACCCTACAGGGCCCTGAAGCTTTCTTT
cdr3_aa: CASTLQGPEAFF
v_call: TRBV6-1
d_call: -
j_call: TRBJ1-1
cdr3_length: 12

cdr3_nt: TGTGCCAGCAGTGACGTAGGGTTGGGGACAGTCTCTGGAAACACCATATATTTT
cdr3_aa: CASSDVGLGTVSGNTIYF
v_call: TRBV25-1
d_call: TRBD1
j_call: TRBJ1-3
cdr3_length: 18

cdr3_nt: TGTGCCAGTAACAATAGACAGGGTAGACAGCCCCAGCATTTT
cdr3_aa: CASNNRQGRQPQHF
v_call: TRBV19
d_call: TRBD1
j_call: TRBJ1-5
cdr3_length: 14

cdr3_nt: TGTGCCAGCAGTGCTCCTTCCTCGGGACTATTAGGAACAGATACGCAGTATTTT
cdr3_aa: CASSAPSSGLLGTDTQYF
v_call: TRBV27
d_call: TRBD2
j_call: TRBJ2-3
cdr3_length: 18

cdr3_nt: TGTGCCAGCTCCCCAGCGGGGGGGACCTACAATGAGCAGTTCTTC
cdr3_aa: CASSPAGGTYNEQFF
v_call: TRBV18
d_call: TRBD2
j_call: TRBJ2-1
cdr3_length: 15

cdr3_nt: TGTGCCAGCAGCTTAGTGGGGCCCACAGATACGCAGTATTTT
cdr3_aa: CASSLVGPTDTQYF
v_call: TRBV7-6
d_call: -
j_call: TRBJ2-3
cdr3_length: 14

cdr3_nt: TGTGCCAGCAGCTCCCCGTATAGCGGGGGAGTGAGGGAGCAGTTCTTC
cdr3_aa: CASSSPYSGGVREQFF
v_call: TRBV5-4
d_call: TRBD2
j_call: TRBJ2-1
cdr3_length: 16

cdr3_nt: TGTGCCAGCGGCATTCAGAACACTGAAGCTTTCTTT
cdr3_aa: CASGIQNTEAFF
v_call: TRBV27
d_call: -
j_call: TRBJ1-1
cdr3_length: 12

cdr3_nt: TGTGCCAGCAGTGATCCCCTTCAGCCCCAGCATTTT
cdr3_aa: CASSDPLQPQHF
v_call: TRBV6-1
d_call: -
j_call: TRBJ1-5
cdr3_length: 12

cdr3_nt: TGTGCCATCAGTGATTCAGGGGGCGAAATTGGTTCACCCCTCCACTTT
cdr3_aa: CAISDSGGEIGSPLHF
v_call: TRBV10-3
d_call: TRBD1
j_call: TRBJ1-6
cdr3_length: 16